This T cell receptor (beta chain) was retrieved from a study of cytomegalovirus exposure and HLA in healthy donors. The overall study: Tens of millions of unique TCR sequences came from HLA-typed donors in an early release.

A remark on this clone: Its matching antigen is unknown.

The PCR made use of 60 Vbeta and 13 Jbeta primers. Sequencing was performed with immunoSEQ multiplex PCR; in TCRdb, only in-frame clones are kept and a portion is missing. The sample lists about 150,000 clones; less than 85% were seen once. V lost 3 bases to trimming and J lost 5 bases; unmatched junction nucleotides: 10. There are 15 residues in the CDR3. Germline CDR1 and CDR2: KGHSH and LQKENI. Findings and limits, study-wide: It was taken for granted in presence/absence analyses that sequencing depth across donors was roughly uniform.

The sequence was collected from a woman between 45 and 60 years old in good health and CMV-seropositive. Source material: PBMCs. The chain joins TRBV18 to TRBJ2-7; 7 bases match TRBD1. CDR3 sequence reads: CASSPQPGQADEQYF. Written as DNA, the CDR3 is TGTGCCAGCTCACCCCAACCCGGACAGGCCGACGAGCAGTACTTC. Variable domain in full (rest from reference TRBV18 and TRBJ2-7): NAGVMQNPRHLVRRRGQEARLRCSPMKGHSHVYWYRQLPEEGLKFMVYLQKENIIDESGMPKERFSAEFPKEGPSILRIQQVVRGDSAAYFCASSPQPGQADEQYFGPGTRLTVT.